Following are 19 T cell receptor beta chains from one sample sequenced in a study of PD-1 blockade in classical Hodgkin lymphoma. Assay used: immunoSEQ multiplex PCR; TCRdb lists only in-frame clones, some missing. The sample lists around 99,000 clones, more than 80% seen once, with 16% in the top ten. Brentuximab vedotin exposure varied among the patients, all of whom had relapsed after autologous stem cell transplantation. The sequences come from peripheral blood mononuclear cells (PBMCs), collected before the second cycle of nivolumab. The origin of the receptors is a human donor with classical Hodgkin lymphoma.

The chain links TRBV5-4 to TRBJ2-5, with TRBD2 matching over 7 bases. The J segment lost 5 bases and the V segment lost 3 bases, leaving 10 bases of the junction unmatched. CDR1 and CDR2 from the germline V gene are SGHNT and YYREEE (reference sequence). CDR3 length equals 15 residues. CDR3 in DNA: TGTGCCAGCAGCTCTAAGAAGACTAGCCAGGAGACCCAGTACTTC. Translated, it gives CASSSKKTSQETQYF. Looking up the rest from reference TRBV5-4 and TRBJ2-5 gives the full variable domain: ETGVTQSPTHLIKTRGQQVTLRCSSQSGHNTVSWYQQALGQGPQFIFQYYREEENGRGNFPPRFSGLQFPNYSSELNVNALELDDSALYLCASSSKKTSQETQYFGPGTRLLVL.

J is TRBJ2-5 and V is TRBV5-1; 7 positions agree with TRBD1. Per germline, CDR1 SGHRS and CDR2 YFSETQ. With V trimmed by 4 bases and J by 1 base, 10 bases remained unmatched. CDR3 length: 16 residues. The CDR3 protein is CASSRDGQAGQETQYF. In nucleotides, the CDR3 is TGCGCCAGCAGCCGGGACGGACAGGCAGGCCAAGAGACCCAGTACTTC. Variable domain in full (rest from reference TRBV5-1 and TRBJ2-5): KAGVTQTPRYLIKTRGQQVTLSCSPISGHRSVSWYQQTPGQGLQFLFEYFSETQRNKGNFPGRFSGRQFSNSRSEMNVSTLELGDSALYLCASSRDGQAGQETQYFGPGTRLLVL.

CDR3 protein: CASSRDRDVEAFF. The CDR3 DNA follows: TGTGCCAGCAGCCGAGATCGGGACGTCGAAGCTTTCTTT. The chain combines TRBV4-2 with TRBJ1-1, with D maybe TRBD1 (5 bases). Trimming cost V 4 bases and J 8 bases, with 14 bases left between them. CDR3 length: 13 amino acids. Germline assignment: CDR1 LGHNA and CDR2 YNFKEQ.

The genes are TRBV7-9 and TRBJ2-1; D gene ambiguous. CDR3 length: 15 amino acids. CDR1 is SEHNR and CDR2 is FQNEAQ in the germline V gene (reference sequence). Between the trimmed V and J ends, which lost 2 bases and 6 bases, there was a span of 14 bases. The DNA of the CDR3 is TGTGCCAGCAGCTTAAGTACTGCTCTATTCAATGAGCAGTTCTTC. Translation: CASSLSTALFNEQFF.

The V and J genes are TRBV15 and TRBJ2-7; D call uncertain. The length of the CDR3 is 13 residues. CDR1 is LNHNV, CDR2 YYDKDF, per germline (reference sequence). Trimming cost V 0 bases and J 3 bases, with 6 bases left between them. The CDR3 is CATSRDPRYEQYF. The CDR3 nucleotides read TGTGCCACCAGCAGAGATCCCCGCTACGAGCAGTACTTC.

This clone appeared once. This chain links TRBV15 with TRBJ2-1, with a possible D match to TRBD2 (6 bases). CDR1 and CDR2 (germline): LNHNV, YYDKDF (reference sequence). The CDR3 runs to 15 residues. V lost 3 bases to trimming and J lost 8 bases, with 17 bases between them. The CDR3 nucleotides read TGTGCCACCAGCAGCGGAGGGGCGGTTTCCTATGAGCAGTTCTTC. Translation gives CATSSGGAVSYEQFF. Full variable domain (outside the CDR3, taken from reference TRBV15 and TRBJ2-1): DAMVIQNPRYQVTQFGKPVTLSCSQTLNHNVMYWYQQKSSQAPKLLFHYYDKDFNNEADTPDNFQSRRPNTSFCFLDIRSPGLGDTAMYLCATSSGGAVSYEQFFGPGTRLTVL.

Only one count was recorded for this clone. The V and J genes are TRBV27 and TRBJ2-1, with D hard to call. The ends were cut back, 5 bases at V and 2 bases at J, with 13 bases in the middle. Germline V gene lookup returns CDR1 MNHEY and CDR2 SMNVEV (reference sequence). The CDR3 extends over 15 amino acids. CDR3 sequence reads: CASSPYASAYNEQFF. CDR3 bases: TGTGCCAGCAGTCCATACGCCTCGGCCTACAATGAGCAGTTCTTC.

The chain employs TRBV5-1 and TRBJ1-1, with D perhaps matching TRBD1 (5 bases). The germline gives CDR1 SGHRS, CDR2 YFSETQ. Deletions cut 0 bases from V and 2 bases from J, with 14 bases between. The CDR3 has 16 amino acids. CDR3 nucleotide sequence: TGCGCCAGCAGCTTGGTAGGTGGGACGGGAAACACTGAAGCTTTCTTT. It is translated as CASSLVGGTGNTEAFF.

The V call is TRBV5-6, the J call TRBJ2-2, with D tentatively TRBD2 (5 bases). V shed 4 bases and J shed 6 bases, with 10 bases lying between them. The CDR3 runs to 13 residues. Germline CDR1 SGHDT, CDR2 YYEEEE. Here the CDR3 DNA reads TGTGCCAGCAGCGCCCGGGAACCCGGGGAGCTGTTTTTT. It encodes CASSAREPGELFF.

The chain carries TRBV10-3 and TRBJ2-7; D not certain. In germline, CDR1 is ENHRY, CDR2 SYGVKD. CDR3 length: 15 residues. V gave up 2 bases and J gave up 6 bases, with 17 bases separating them. CDR3 bases: TGTGCCATCAGTGAGGGGGTAGCTCCAAAAGGCGAGCAGTACTTC. It is translated as CAISEGVAPKGEQYF.

The genes are TRBV19 and TRBJ2-7, with D maybe TRBD2 (6 bases). The CDR3 sequence is 15 residues long. Germline loops: CDR1 LNHDA, CDR2 SQIVND (reference sequence). The V gene lost 3 bases and the J gene lost 2 bases, with 14 bases spanning the gap. Here the CDR3 DNA reads TGTGCCAGTAGTATCCCCGGAGGAGGGGCCTACGAGCAGTACTTC. As protein: CASSIPGGGAYEQYF.

V gene TRBV4-1 combines with J gene TRBJ1-5, with D uncertain. V was trimmed by 1 base and J by 7 bases, leaving 11 bases between them. The CDR3 is made up of 14 amino acids. Germline CDR1 is MGHRA and CDR2 is YSYEKL. The CDR3 DNA sequence: TGCGCCAGCAGCCAAGTAGGACTGGTACAGCCCCAGCATTTT. Residues: CASSQVGLVQPQHF.

The table lists this clone with a count of one. V usage is TRBV28 and J usage is TRBJ1-2; D call uncertain. With 6 bases removed from V and 3 bases from J, the gap between germline ends came to 11 bases. The length of the CDR3 is 13 residues. Germline-derived CDR1 and CDR2 are MDHEN and SYDVKM. In DNA form, the CDR3 reads TGTGCCAGCAGCCCGCCCGGGGACTATGGCTACACCTTC. It codes for CASSPPGDYGYTF.

The chain employs TRBV29-1 and TRBJ2-3; D uncertain. Trimming took off 2 bases at V and 1 base at J, with 10 bases between the two ends. The CDR3 has 14 residues. The germline V gene encodes CDR1 SQVTM and CDR2 ANQGSEA. The CDR3 loop reads CSVEFPVGTDTQYF. The CDR3 DNA follows: TGCAGCGTTGAATTCCCAGTAGGCACAGATACGCAGTATTTT.

J is TRBJ2-7 and V is TRBV9; tentatively, D is TRBD2 (6 bases). The length of the CDR3 is 13 residues. V was clipped by 3 bases and J by 3 bases, with 10 bases between them. Germline-derived CDR1 and CDR2 are SGDLS and YYNGEE. CDR3 protein: CASSEEGHYEQYF. CDR3 sequence (DNA): TGTGCCAGCAGCGAGGAGGGGCACTACGAGCAGTACTTC.

The chain employs TRBV9 and TRBJ2-3, with TRBD2 as a possible D gene (6 bases). Trimming removed 4 bases at V and 0 bases at J, with 18 bases between. CDR3 size: 17 residues. Germline assignment: CDR1 SGDLS and CDR2 YYNGEE. The CDR3 coding sequence is TGTGCCAGCAGCACCTGGGGTAGCGGAGCTAGCACAGATACGCAGTATTTT. This translates into CASSTWGSGASTDTQYF.

There are a few counts of this clone. CDR3 bases: TGTGCTTCTCCAACAGGGGCACGAGGCTACACCTTC. Residues: CASPTGARGYTF. V and J are TRBV30 and TRBJ1-2; 7 positions agree with TRBD1. The germline V gene has CDR1 GTSNPN and CDR2 SVGIG (reference sequence). The CDR3 contains 12 residues. The full variable domain, rest sourced from reference TRBV30 and TRBJ1-2, is SQTIHQWPATLVQPVGSPLSLECTVEGTSNPNLYWYRQAAGRGLQLLFYSVGIGQISSEVPQNLSASRPQDRQFILSSKKLLLSDSGFYLCASPTGARGYTFGSGTRLTVV.

The chain has TRBV12-5 and TRBJ2-7; TRBD1 matches 8 bases. The ends lost 6 bases at V and 6 bases at J; junction bases unmatched: 10. The CDR3 extends over 14 amino acids. Germline values: CDR1 LGHNT, CDR2 FRNRAP. CDR3 region: CASGHPTGAAEQYF. CDR3 DNA: TGTGCTAGTGGCCACCCGACAGGGGCCGCCGAGCAGTACTTC.

The J gene is TRBJ2-5, the V gene TRBV25-1; D gene uncertain. The CDR3 has 14 residues. Per the germline V gene, CDR1 is MGHDK and CDR2 is SYGVNS. Trimming pared 1 base from V and 0 bases from J, leaving 6 bases between. The DNA for the CDR3 is TGTGCCAGCAGTGAATCTCGTTACCAAGAGACCCAGTACTTC. This translates into CASSESRYQETQYF.